The subject of this entry is one T cell receptor beta chain. Its antigen remains unknown. V was pared by 0 bases and J by 2 bases, with 7 bases of the junction left unmatched. This CDR3 contains 16 residues. The germline V gene encodes CDR1 MNHEY and CDR2 SVGAGI. The entry originates in a study of cytomegalovirus exposure and HLA in healthy donors. Whole-study findings and limits: In vitro testing confirmed a few CMV-associated chains as specific for CMV antigens. Indistinguishable V segments, including TRBV6-2 and TRBV6-3, were excluded.

The PCR had 60 Vbeta and 13 Jbeta primers. Libraries were prepared by immunoSEQ multiplex PCR; TCRdb keeps only in-frame clonotypes and omits some of them. The profile shows about 110,000 clones, over 70% of them singletons. The chain combines TRBV6-5 with TRBJ2-7; 7 bases are shared with TRBD2. The specimen sequenced was PBMCs. The receptor was isolated from a woman aged 40 to 50 in good health and CMV-seronegative. The CDR3 loop reads CASSYSALAVAYEQYF. The CDR3 region has the DNA TGTGCCAGCAGTTACTCGGCGCTAGCGGTTGCCTACGAGCAGTACTTC.